The rows below give T cell receptor beta chains drawn from one sample of a study of cytomegalovirus exposure and HLA in healthy donors. TCRdb keeps only in-frame clones here, not all; method: immunoSEQ multiplex PCR. The repertoire consists of 150,000 to 200,000 clones, with 70% to 90% occurring once and the leading ten covering 7.5% to 10%. What was sequenced was PBMCs. Receptor source: a young man in good health and CMV-seropositive. Both conserved end residues are part of each CDR3. Each record gives: clone size, J gene, V gene, D gene, CDR3 protein, CDR3 DNA. The D gene is left open where the match is weak. Size tells how often a clone was seen (once, few, many) or the class of an expanded clone, and some rows leave it out.

NA	TRBJ1-3	TRBV27	TRBD1	CASSPGGPAGNTIYF	TGTGCCAGCAGTCCAGGGGGACCTGCGGGAAACACCATATATTTT
NA	TRBJ2-3	TRBV5-4	TRBD2	CASSPGTTRSTDTQYF	TGTGCCAGCAGCCCCGGGACTACCCGTAGCACAGATACGCAGTATTTT
NA	TRBJ1-2	TRBV5-1	NA	CASSLVGSGYTF	TGCGCCAGCAGCTTGGTCGGGTCTGGCTACACCTTC
once	TRBJ1-5	TRBV7-9	NA	CASSTRQADQLQHF	TGTGCCAGCAGCACAAGACAGGCAGATCAGCTCCAGCATTTT
NA	TRBJ2-2	TRBV11-2	NA	CASSFRGIQLSSGELFF	TGTGCCAGCAGCTTTAGGGGAATTCAGTTGTCGTCCGGGGAGCTGTTTTTT
NA	TRBJ1-2	TRBV5-1	NA	CASSLQGDYGYTF	TGCGCCAGCAGCTTACAGGGAGACTATGGCTACACCTTC
NA	TRBJ2-4	TRBV7-9	NA	CASSPRETKNIQYF	TGTGCCAGCAGCCCAAGGGAGACCAAAAACATTCAGTACTTC
NA	TRBJ2-3	TRBV9	NA	CASSVVGTDTQYF	TGTGCCAGCAGCGTAGTAGGCACAGATACGCAGTATTTT
NA	TRBJ2-2	TRBV19	TRBD2	CASRSGGAVTGELFF	TGTGCCAGTAGAAGCGGGGGGGCCGTCACCGGGGAGCTGTTTTTT
NA	TRBJ1-2	TRBV30	NA	CAWVGGNYGYTF	TGTGCCTGGGTAGGGGGTAACTATGGCTACACCTTC
NA	TRBJ2-5	TRBV7-2	TRBD2	CASSYNSGGQETQYF	TGTGCCAGCAGTTACAACAGCGGGGGACAAGAGACCCAGTACTTC
NA	TRBJ1-2	TRBV10-3	NA	CAISESTGSNYGYTF	TGTGCCATCAGTGAGTCGACGGGTTCCAACTATGGCTACACCTTC
NA	TRBJ2-7	TRBV4-1	NA	CASSQEGTAGLMDEQYF	TGCGCCAGCAGCCAAGAGGGTACAGCGGGCCTGATGGACGAGCAGTACTTC
NA	TRBJ2-5	TRBV5-6	NA	CASSLGQLYVQYF	TGTGCCAGCAGCTTAGGACAGCTCTACGTGCAGTACTTC
NA	TRBJ1-3	TRBV5-1	NA	CASSTPGSTGNTIYF	TGCGCCAGCAGCACCCCGGGTTCCACTGGAAACACCATATATTTT
NA	TRBJ2-5	TRBV7-3	NA	CASSKGRGETQYF	TGTGCCAGCAGCAAGGGGCGTGGAGAGACCCAGTACTTC
NA	TRBJ1-1	TRBV5-4	TRBD1	CASSLDRGRRNTEAFF	TGTGCCAGCAGCTTGGACAGGGGGCGCCGAAACACTGAAGCTTTCTTT
once	TRBJ2-5	TRBV5-6	TRBD2	CASSLGGREYF	TGTGCCAGCAGCTTGGGGGGGAGGGAGTACTTC
NA	TRBJ2-7	TRBV7-8	TRBD2	CASSLSRRGGYGYEQYF	TGTGCCAGCAGCCTTTCGCGGCGGGGGGGCTATGGCTACGAGCAGTACTTC
few	TRBJ1-1	TRBV4-1	TRBD1	CASSQLTGANTEAFF	TGCGCCAGCAGCCAACTCACAGGGGCGAACACTGAAGCTTTCTTT
NA	TRBJ2-7	TRBV27	NA	CASSFSGVNYEQYF	TGTGCCAGCAGTTTTTCAGGGGTGAATTACGAGCAGTACTTC
NA	TRBJ2-2	TRBV4-3	NA	CASSQVTRGSYTGELFF	TGCGCCAGCAGCCAAGTGACAAGGGGATCATACACCGGGGAGCTGTTTTTT
NA	TRBJ1-1	TRBV5-1	TRBD1	CASSWGTGEAFF	TGCGCCAGCAGCTGGGGGACAGGCGAAGCTTTCTTT
NA	TRBJ2-1	TRBV19	TRBD1	CATLSGTGLNEQFF	TGTGCCACACTCAGCGGGACAGGGCTCAATGAGCAGTTCTTC
NA	TRBJ1-1	TRBV6-5	NA	CASSPGAGTEAFF	TGTGCCAGCAGTCCAGGGGCGGGCACTGAAGCTTTCTTT
NA	TRBJ2-7	TRBV18	NA	CASSIPTGTAYEQYF	TGTGCCAGCTCAATCCCGACGGGGACTGCCTACGAGCAGTACTTC
NA	TRBJ1-5	TRBV6-5	NA	CASSTTTGQPQHF	TGTGCCAGCAGCACGACGACAGGTCAGCCCCAGCATTTT
once	TRBJ2-7	TRBV10-3	NA	CAISAVSYEQYF	TGTGCCATCAGCGCGGTGTCCTACGAGCAGTACTTC
NA	TRBJ2-7	TRBV4-1	TRBD2	CASSQIAGGSYEQYF	TGCGCCAGCAGCCAAATAGCGGGGGGTTCCTACGAGCAGTACTTC
NA	TRBJ2-7	TRBV7-9	NA	CASSLAMQGHSYEQYF	TGTGCCAGCAGCTTGGCCATGCAGGGGCATTCCTACGAGCAGTACTTC
NA	TRBJ2-7	TRBV2	TRBD1	CASSDQGTGYEQYF	TGTGCCAGCAGTGACCAGGGGACAGGTTACGAGCAGTACTTC
NA	TRBJ1-2	TRBV19	NA	CASSDEHRDGNYGYTF	TGTGCCAGTAGTGACGAACACAGGGATGGAAACTATGGCTACACCTTC
NA	TRBJ2-1	TRBV19	NA	CAAAGISSYNEQFF	TGTGCCGCGGCGGGGATAAGCTCCTACAATGAGCAGTTCTTC
NA	TRBJ1-4	TRBV7-2	TRBD1	CASSLEEGQDEKLFF	TGTGCCAGCAGCTTAGAAGAGGGACAGGACGAAAAACTGTTTTTT
NA	TRBJ1-2	TRBV5-6	NA	CASSLTEYTF	TGTGCCAGCAGCTTGACGGAGTACACCTTC
NA	TRBJ1-5	TRBV5-6	TRBD1	CASSSYRTDRVQPQHF	TGTGCCAGCAGCTCCTACCGGACGGACAGGGTCCAGCCCCAGCATTTT
NA	TRBJ2-2	TRBV4-1	NA	CASSQAPRGKGGELFF	TGCGCCAGCAGCCAAGCCCCCCGGGGTAAGGGCGGGGAGCTGTTTTTT
few	TRBJ1-5	TRBV2	NA	CASSEFGNSNQPQHF	TGTGCCAGCAGTGAATTTGGCAATAGCAATCAGCCCCAGCATTTT
few	TRBJ2-7	TRBV18	NA	CASSREVSYEQYF	TGTGCCAGCTCACGTGAGGTCTCATACGAGCAGTACTTC
NA	TRBJ1-1	TRBV2	TRBD1	CASSETGTGSTTEAFF	TGTGCCAGCAGTGAGACCGGGACAGGGTCGACTACTGAAGCTTTCTTT
NA	TRBJ2-3	TRBV6-5	TRBD2	CASIGLAAGDTQYF	TGTGCCAGCATCGGCCTAGCGGCTGGGGATACGCAGTATTTT
NA	TRBJ1-3	TRBV9	NA	CASSVEGITGNTIYF	TGTGCCAGCAGCGTAGAGGGGATCACTGGAAACACCATATATTTT
NA	TRBJ2-3	TRBV5-1	TRBD2	CASSSGLAGADTQYF	TGCGCCAGCAGCTCCGGACTAGCGGGGGCAGATACGCAGTATTTT
NA	TRBJ2-5	TRBV18	TRBD1	CASAGGPEETQYF	TGTGCCAGCGCAGGGGGCCCAGAAGAGACCCAGTACTTC
NA	TRBJ1-2	TRBV2	NA	CASNGRPGNYGYTF	TGTGCCAGCAATGGTAGGCCCGGGAACTATGGCTACACCTTC
NA	TRBJ2-7	TRBV25-1	NA	CASSAGLPSYEQYF	TGTGCCAGCAGCGCAGGCCTACCCTCCTACGAGCAGTACTTC
NA	TRBJ2-4	TRBV7-9	TRBD2	CSSSLVSGGDKNIQYF	TGTTCCAGCAGCTTAGTTAGCGGGGGAGACAAAAACATTCAGTACTTC
NA	TRBJ2-7	TRBV5-1	TRBD2	CASSWSGGAYGEQYF	TGCGCCAGCAGCTGGAGCGGGGGGGCCTATGGCGAGCAGTACTTC
NA	TRBJ2-7	TRBV9	TRBD2	CASSVDWTSSYEQYF	TGTGCCAGCAGCGTAGATTGGACTAGCTCCTACGAGCAGTACTTC
NA	TRBJ1-2	TRBV5-6	TRBD1	CASSPGTGAYGYTF	TGTGCCAGCAGCCCCGGGACAGGGGCCTATGGCTACACCTTC